Listed below are T cell receptor beta chains from one sample, sequenced in a study of T cell responses to AZD1222 COVID-19 vaccine. Repertoires were generated with immunoSEQ multiplex PCR, while TCRdb's copy carries only in-frame clones and drops some. Of around 120,000 clones in the sample, about 89% were seen once. The specimen was peripheral blood, collected on day 0 of MenACWY control vaccination. These receptors originate from an adult in good health. Each CDR3 is given without its conserved first and last residue.

j_gene | v_gene | CDR3aa
TRBJ1-4 | TRBV6-5 | ASSYSEVVNEKLF
TRBJ1-1 | TRBV19 | ASKGTANTEAF
TRBJ1-5 | TRBV2 | ASGRESNQPQH
TRBJ2-2 | TRBV5-1 | ASSPALTTGELF
TRBJ2-2 | TRBV5-4 | ASRFVDRGLSTGELF
TRBJ1-2 | TRBV3-1/TRBV3-2 | ASSPDRNYGYT
TRBJ2-3 | TRBV5-1 | ASSPDRATDTQY
TRBJ1-2 | TRBV6-4 | ASSDRAGYGYT
TRBJ2-5 | TRBV5-1 | ASSSEPFEETQY
TRBJ2-1 | TRBV27 | ASSWASGSSYNEQF
TRBJ2-1 | TRBV5-8 | ASSLETSGSDEQF
TRBJ1-6 | TRBV12-3/TRBV12-4 | ASSLGENSPLH
TRBJ1-2 | TRBV12-3/TRBV12-4 | ASTRQGIYT
TRBJ1-4 | TRBV7-9 | ASSRYGDEKLF
TRBJ2-6 | TRBV5-1 | ASSSRDRYYSGANVLT
TRBJ2-1 | TRBV13 | ASSSTRDNNEQF
TRBJ1-2 | TRBV5-1 | ASSEPGQGTYGYT
TRBJ1-2 | TRBV5-1 | ASSLGTGPYGYT
TRBJ2-5 | TRBV7-9 | ASSLARLAEETQY
TRBJ1-5 | TRBV12-3/TRBV12-4 | ASSSDGVAQH
TRBJ2-1 | TRBV11-3 | ASSLVPSGTYNEQF
TRBJ1-1 | TRBV5-4 | ASSRQGNTEAF
TRBJ2-7 | TRBV7-6 | ASSSQQGYEQY
TRBJ1-1 | TRBV6-1 | ASSVGVAYYPDTEAF
TRBJ2-7 | TRBV7-5 | ARSPRTGGWDVDCYEQY
TRBJ1-2 | TRBV19 | ASHGRVLMGGYT
TRBJ1-2 | TRBV5-1 | ASRRDRAYGYT
TRBJ1-1 | TRBV12-3/TRBV12-4 | ASSFFTEAF
TRBJ2-1 | TRBV5-1 | ASREILSEQF
TRBJ2-1 | TRBV2 | ASSEGANEQF
TRBJ2-5 | TRBV7-2 | ASSLRWQGETQY
TRBJ1-5 | TRBV12-3/TRBV12-4 | ASSPLGQPQH
TRBJ1-1 | TRBV6-5 | ASRRAGTEAF
TRBJ2-7 | TRBV4-2 | ASSQVSGSGEQY
TRBJ1-1 | TRBV11-1 | ASSSGQGNTEAF
TRBJ1-5 | TRBV7-9 | ASSSGQPNQPQH
TRBJ1-2 | TRBV19 | ASSTIRQENYGYT
TRBJ2-7 | TRBV7-2 | ASSPVDRVVEQY
TRBJ2-5 | TRBV7-2 | ASSFANLQETQY
TRBJ2-3 | TRBV4-2 | ATGRSTDTQY
TRBJ1-2 | TRBV5-4 | ASSLKVRGGYGYT
TRBJ2-1 | TRBV24-1 | ATSDPHYGEQF
TRBJ2-7 | TRBV7-9 | ASSLAGRDRGNEQY
TRBJ2-1 | TRBV12-3/TRBV12-4 | ASIQREGYEQF
TRBJ2-7 | TRBV3-1/TRBV3-2 | ASSQTQGRAEQY
TRBJ2-1 | TRBV11-3 | ASSRTSGVYNEQF
TRBJ2-1 | TRBV5-8 | ASSFGLAGVGEQF